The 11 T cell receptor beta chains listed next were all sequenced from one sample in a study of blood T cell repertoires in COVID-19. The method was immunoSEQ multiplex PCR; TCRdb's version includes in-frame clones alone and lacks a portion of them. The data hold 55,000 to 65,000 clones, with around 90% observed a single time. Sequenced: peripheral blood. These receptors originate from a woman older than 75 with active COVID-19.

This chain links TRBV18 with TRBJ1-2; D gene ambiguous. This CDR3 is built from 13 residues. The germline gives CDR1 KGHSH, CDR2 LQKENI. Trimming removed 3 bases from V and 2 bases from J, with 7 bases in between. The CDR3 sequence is CASSPGGNYGYTF. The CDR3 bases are TGTGCCAGCTCACCCGGCGGGAACTATGGCTACACCTTC.

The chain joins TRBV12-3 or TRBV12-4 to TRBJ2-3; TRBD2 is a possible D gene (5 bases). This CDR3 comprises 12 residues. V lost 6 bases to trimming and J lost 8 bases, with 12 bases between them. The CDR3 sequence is CASSPPGGTQYF. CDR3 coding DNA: TGTGCCAGCAGCCCTCCCGGAGGTACGCAGTATTTT.

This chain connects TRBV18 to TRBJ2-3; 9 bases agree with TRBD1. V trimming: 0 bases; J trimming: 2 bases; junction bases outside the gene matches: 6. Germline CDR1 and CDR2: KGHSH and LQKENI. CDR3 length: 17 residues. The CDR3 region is CASSPPTGGGNTDTQYF. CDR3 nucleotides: TGTGCCAGCTCACCACCTACAGGGGGCGGTAACACAGATACGCAGTATTTT.

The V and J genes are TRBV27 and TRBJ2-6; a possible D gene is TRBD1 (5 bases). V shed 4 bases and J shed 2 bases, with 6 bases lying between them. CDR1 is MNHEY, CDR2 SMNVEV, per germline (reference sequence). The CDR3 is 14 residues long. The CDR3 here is CASSSGPGANVLTF. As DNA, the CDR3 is TGTGCCAGCAGTTCAGGGCCTGGGGCCAACGTCCTGACTTTC.

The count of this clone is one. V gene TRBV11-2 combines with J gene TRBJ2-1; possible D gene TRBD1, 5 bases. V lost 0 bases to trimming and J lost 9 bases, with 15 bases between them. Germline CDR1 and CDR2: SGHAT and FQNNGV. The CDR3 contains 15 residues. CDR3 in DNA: TGTGCCAGCAGCTTAGATGGGGTCGGACAACCTGAGCAGTTCTTC. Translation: CASSLDGVGQPEQFF.

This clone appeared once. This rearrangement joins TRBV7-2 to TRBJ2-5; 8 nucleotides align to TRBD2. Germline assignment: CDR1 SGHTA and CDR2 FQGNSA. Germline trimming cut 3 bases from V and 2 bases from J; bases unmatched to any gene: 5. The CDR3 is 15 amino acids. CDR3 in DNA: TGTGCCAGCAGCTTTACTAGCGGAGTGCAAGAGACCCAGTACTTC. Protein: CASSFTSGVQETQYF.

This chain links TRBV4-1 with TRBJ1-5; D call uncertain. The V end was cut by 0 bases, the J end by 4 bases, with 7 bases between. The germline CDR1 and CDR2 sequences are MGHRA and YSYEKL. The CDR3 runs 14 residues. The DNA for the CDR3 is TGCGCCAGCAGCCAAGATCACGGGAATCAGCCCCAGCATTTT. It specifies CASSQDHGNQPQHF.

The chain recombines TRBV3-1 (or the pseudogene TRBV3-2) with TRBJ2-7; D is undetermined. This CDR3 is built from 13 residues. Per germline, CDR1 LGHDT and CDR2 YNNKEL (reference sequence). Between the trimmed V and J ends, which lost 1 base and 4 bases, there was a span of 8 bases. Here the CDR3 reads CASSQGPGYEQYV. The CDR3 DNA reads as TGTGCCAGCAGCCAAGGCCCGGGTTACGAGCAGTACGTC.

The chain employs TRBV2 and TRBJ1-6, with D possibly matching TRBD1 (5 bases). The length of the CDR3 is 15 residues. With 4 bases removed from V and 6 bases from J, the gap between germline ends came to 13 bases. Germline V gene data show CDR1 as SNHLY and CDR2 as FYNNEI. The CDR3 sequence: CASSVETATNSPLHF. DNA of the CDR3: TGTGCCAGCAGTGTGGAGACAGCCACTAATTCACCCCTCCACTTT.

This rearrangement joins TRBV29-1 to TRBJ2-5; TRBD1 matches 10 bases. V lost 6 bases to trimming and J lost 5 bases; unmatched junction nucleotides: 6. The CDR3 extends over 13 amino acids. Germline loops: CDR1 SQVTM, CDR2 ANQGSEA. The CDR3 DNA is TGCAGCGTCGGGACAGGGGTTCAGGAGACCCAGTACTTC. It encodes CSVGTGVQETQYF.

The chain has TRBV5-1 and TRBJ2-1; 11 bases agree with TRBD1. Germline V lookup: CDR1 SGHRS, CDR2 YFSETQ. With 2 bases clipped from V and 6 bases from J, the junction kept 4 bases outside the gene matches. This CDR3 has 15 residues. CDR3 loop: CASSLGGTGGNEQFF. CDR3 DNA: TGCGCCAGCAGCTTAGGAGGGACAGGGGGCAATGAGCAGTTCTTC.